This record looks at one T cell receptor beta chain sequence and its context. Profiling relied on immunoSEQ multiplex PCR, and the TCRdb table lists in-frame clones only, not all of them. The sample lists tens of thousands of clones; about 94% were seen once. After removal of 4 bases from V and 7 bases from J, the junction contained 8 bases not matched to a gene. CDR1 is SGHKS and CDR2 is YYEKEE in the germline V gene (reference sequence). CDR3 length equals 15 residues. The entry originates in a study of blood T cell repertoires in COVID-19. Study-wide background: The analysed material was cDNA or gDNA that came from T cells, B-cell-depleted T cells, or PBMCs.

The receptor was derived from a human donor in a cohort sampled during active COVID-19. V and J are TRBV5-5 and TRBJ1-6; TRBD1 matches at 7 bases. Sequencing was performed on peripheral blood. The CDR3: CASSVAGTENSPLHF. The DNA of the CDR3 is TGTGCCAGCAGCGTCGCCGGGACAGAAAATTCACCCCTCCACTTT.